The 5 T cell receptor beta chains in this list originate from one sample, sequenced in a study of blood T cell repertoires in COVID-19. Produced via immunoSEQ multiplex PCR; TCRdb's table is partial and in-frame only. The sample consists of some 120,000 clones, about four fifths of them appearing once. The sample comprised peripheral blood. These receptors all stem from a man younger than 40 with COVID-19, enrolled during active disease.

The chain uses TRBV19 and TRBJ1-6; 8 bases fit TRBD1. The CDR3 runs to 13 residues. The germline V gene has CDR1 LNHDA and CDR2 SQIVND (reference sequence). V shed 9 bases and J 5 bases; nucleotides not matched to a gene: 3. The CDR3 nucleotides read TGTGCCAGAGAGACAGGGGATAATTCACCCCTCCACTTT. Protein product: CARETGDNSPLHF.

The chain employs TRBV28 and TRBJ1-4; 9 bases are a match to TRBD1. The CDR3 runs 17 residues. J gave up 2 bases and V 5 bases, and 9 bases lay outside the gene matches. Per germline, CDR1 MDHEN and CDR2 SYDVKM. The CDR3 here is CASSPETGGWTNEKLFF. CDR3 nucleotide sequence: TGTGCCAGCAGTCCAGAGACAGGGGGGTGGACTAATGAAAAACTGTTTTTT.

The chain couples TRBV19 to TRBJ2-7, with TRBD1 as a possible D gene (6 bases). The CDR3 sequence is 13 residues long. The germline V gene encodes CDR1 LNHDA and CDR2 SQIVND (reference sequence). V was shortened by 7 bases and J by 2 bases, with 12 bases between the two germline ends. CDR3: CASNAGQTYEQYF. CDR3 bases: TGTGCCAGTAACGCCGGACAGACCTACGAGCAGTACTTC.

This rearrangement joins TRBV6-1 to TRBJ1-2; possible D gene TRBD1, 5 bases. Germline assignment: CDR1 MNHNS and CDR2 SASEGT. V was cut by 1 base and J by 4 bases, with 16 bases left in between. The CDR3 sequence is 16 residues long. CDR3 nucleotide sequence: TGTGCCAGCAGTGAAGACGCAGGGTATTCGAGCTATGGCTACACCTTC. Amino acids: CASSEDAGYSSYGYTF.

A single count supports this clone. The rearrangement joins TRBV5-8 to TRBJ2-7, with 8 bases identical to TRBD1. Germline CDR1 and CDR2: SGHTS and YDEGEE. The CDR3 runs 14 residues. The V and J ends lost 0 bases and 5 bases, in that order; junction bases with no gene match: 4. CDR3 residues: CASSLGQGTHEQYF. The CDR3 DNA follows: TGTGCCAGCAGCTTGGGACAGGGGACACACGAGCAGTACTTC.